The present T cell receptor (beta chain) was sequenced within a study of T cell repertoires in cytomegalovirus infection. CDR1 is SGHNT, CDR2 YENEEA, per germline. V lost 8 bases and J lost 0, with 10 bases in between. CDR3 length equals 13 residues. As concerns this clonotype: Its matching antigen is unknown.

MiXCR, applied by TCRdb to the reads, yields one record per CDR3 protein. In the table there are hundreds of thousands of distinct CDR3 sequences, roughly 46% of which are singletons. The source of this sequence is a human donor in good health (CMV status not recorded). Some clones in this sample may be carry-over from other donors' samples. The chain links TRBV11-3 to TRBJ1-1; possibly TRBD1 for D (5 bases). The sample here was cultured PBMCs, taken from culture after CMV antigen stimulation. The CDR3 protein is CASGDRVNTEAFF. The CDR3 DNA follows: TGTGCCAGCGGCGACAGAGTGAACACTGAAGCTTTCTTT. The whole variable domain, remainder taken from reference TRBV11-3 and TRBJ1-1, is EAGVVQSPRYKIIEKKQPVAFWCNPISGHNTLYWYLQNLGQGPELLIRYENEEAVDDSQLPKDRFSAERLKGVDSTLKIQPAELGDSAVYLCASGDRVNTEAFFGQGTRLTVV.